These 23 T cell receptor beta chains were all obtained from the same sample, sequenced in a study of T cells after posttransplantation cyclophosphamide. Profiling relied on immunoSEQ multiplex PCR, and the TCRdb table lists in-frame clones only, not all of them. The sample holds 30,000 to 45,000 clones, and no clone turns up only once. The sample taken for sequencing was PBMCs. These receptors were obtained from a girl between 5 and 17 years old in good health, CMV-negative, and a related stem cell transplant donor.

This clone was detected many times. V and J are TRBV11-2 and TRBJ1-1; TRBD1 matches at 7 bases. Germline-derived CDR1 and CDR2 are SGHAT and FQNNGV. V dropped 1 base and J dropped 0; count of bases not matched to a gene: 8. The CDR3 runs to 17 residues. The DNA for the CDR3 is TGTGCCAGCAGCTTAGTCGTAACAGGGGATATGAACACTGAAGCTTTCTTT. Protein: CASSLVVTGDMNTEAFF.

This clone came up many times. The gene calls are TRBV6-5 and TRBJ2-1; D perhaps matches TRBD1 (6 bases). V gave up 0 bases and J gave up 1 base, with 7 bases separating them. In germline, CDR1 is MNHEY, CDR2 SVGAGI. The CDR3 has 15 amino acids. Here the CDR3 DNA reads TGTGCCAGCAGTTACTCGGGGGCGTCCTACAATGAGCAGTTCTTC. It translates to CASSYSGASYNEQFF.

This clone was counted ten times or more. The chain joins TRBV28 to TRBJ2-7, with D possibly matching TRBD1 (6 bases). There are 13 residues in the CDR3. CDR1 and CDR2 from the germline V gene are MDHEN and SYDVKM. V lost 7 bases to trimming and J lost 3 bases, with 13 bases between them. In DNA form, the CDR3 reads TGTGCCAGCAAACCCCCAGGGGTCTACGAGCAGTACTTC. Translated, it gives CASKPPGVYEQYF.

This clone was counted many times. This sequence joins TRBV10-3 and TRBJ1-5; D might be TRBD1 (5 bases). Trimming stripped 1 base from V and 4 bases from J, with 8 bases between. This CDR3 has 14 amino acids. Germline V gene data show CDR1 as ENHRY and CDR2 as SYGVKD. The CDR3 spells CAISEFGGNQPQHF. CDR3 in DNA: TGTGCCATCAGTGAGTTCGGGGGGAATCAGCCCCAGCATTTT.

This clone was seen repeatedly, ten times or more. V and J are TRBV19 and TRBJ2-7; D remains unclear. Trimming pared 5 bases from V and 3 bases from J, leaving 8 bases between. The CDR3 is 12 residues long. Germline CDR1 and CDR2: LNHDA and SQIVND (reference sequence). In DNA, the CDR3 is TGTGCCAGTAGTCGAGGAAACTACGAGCAGTACTTC. Protein sequence: CASSRGNYEQYF.

The chain joins TRBV29-1 to TRBJ1-2; possible D gene TRBD1, 6 bases. Between the trimmed V and J ends, which lost 1 base and 12 bases, there was a span of 12 bases. This CDR3 has 11 amino acids. Germline-derived CDR1 and CDR2 are SQVTM and ANQGSEA. The CDR3 DNA sequence: TGCAGCGTTGAAGCCGACAGGCGCCACACCTTC. Encoded protein: CSVEADRRHTF.

This clone was found a few times. The CDR3 sequence: CASSEIYTDTQYF. DNA for the CDR3: TGTGCCAGCAGTGAAATATACACAGATACGCAGTATTTT. The chain recombines TRBV6-1 with TRBJ2-3; no definite D call. Trimming shortened V by 2 bases and J by 2 bases, and 5 bases separated the two germline ends. The CDR3 consists of 13 residues. Germline V lookup: CDR1 MNHNS, CDR2 SASEGT.

The sample holds many counts of this clone. V usage is TRBV27 and J usage is TRBJ1-2, with D perhaps matching TRBD1 (6 bases). The CDR3 totals 16 residues. Germline CDR1 and CDR2: MNHEY and SMNVEV (reference sequence). V was pared by 3 bases and J by 7 bases, with 21 bases between. The CDR3 DNA sequence: TGTGCCAGCAGTTTCCACAGGGACCCCTTCCTCGGTGGCTACACCTTC. This codes for CASSFHRDPFLGGYTF.

The genes are TRBV27 and TRBJ2-3; D is possibly TRBD2 (5 bases). CDR1 is MNHEY and CDR2 is SMNVEV in the germline V gene (reference sequence). Trimming removed 5 bases at V and 6 bases at J, with 9 bases between. The CDR3 is made up of 12 amino acids. The CDR3 region has the DNA TGTGCCAGCAGTCTACTAGGGGATACGCAGTATTTT. Translation: CASSLLGDTQYF.

This chain links TRBV27 with TRBJ1-5, with TRBD1 matching over 7 bases. Trimming removed 2 bases from V and 6 bases from J; junction bases left unmatched: 1. CDR1 is MNHEY and CDR2 is SMNVEV in the germline V gene (reference sequence). The CDR3 sequence is 13 residues long. The CDR3 loop is CASSLRGRQPQHF. The CDR3 DNA sequence: TGTGCCAGCAGTTTAAGGGGGCGTCAGCCCCAGCATTTT.

This clone appeared many times. The gene calls are TRBV29-1 and TRBJ2-5; 9 nucleotides line up with TRBD1. With 1 base clipped from V and 5 bases from J, the junction kept 11 bases outside the gene matches. The CDR3 extends over 16 amino acids. The germline CDR1 and CDR2 sequences are SQVTM and ANQGSEA. This chain's CDR3 is CSVEGGTGSVSETQYF. For the CDR3, the DNA is TGCAGCGTTGAAGGAGGGACAGGGTCGGTTTCGGAGACCCAGTACTTC.

At least ten counts were recorded for this clone. V usage is TRBV2 and J usage is TRBJ1-1; TRBD1 might be the D (6 bases). This CDR3 region has 15 residues. V lost 2 bases, J lost 4 bases, and 14 bases lay in between. The germline V gene has CDR1 SNHLY and CDR2 FYNNEI. The CDR3 loop reads CASSETRGRSTEAFF. CDR3 bases: TGTGCCAGCAGTGAAACCAGGGGAAGGTCCACTGAAGCTTTCTTT.

This clone was recorded at least ten times. The chain uses TRBV6-5 and TRBJ2-2, with D uncertain. Trimming pared 2 bases from V and 1 base from J, leaving 11 bases between. CDR3 size: 16 residues. In germline, CDR1 is MNHEY, CDR2 SVGAGI. CDR3 region: CASSYTREENTGELFF. In DNA, the CDR3 is TGTGCCAGCAGTTACACCCGCGAGGAGAACACCGGGGAGCTGTTTTTT.

Ten or more counts support this clone. The gene calls are TRBV4-1 and TRBJ2-5, with 8 bases fitting TRBD2. Germline V gene sequence: CDR1 MGHRA, CDR2 YSYEKL. CDR3 length: 18 amino acids. Trimming took 1 base from V and 10 from J; bases not matched to a gene: 20. The CDR3 region has the DNA TGCGCCAGCAGCCAAGCCCCCCGGGCGGGGGGACCTCCGCGGGACCAGTACTTC. Amino acid sequence: CASSQAPRAGGPPRDQYF.

This clone came up many times. The chain carries TRBV4-1 and TRBJ2-7; 9 positions agree with TRBD1. Germline values: CDR1 MGHRA, CDR2 YSYEKL. This CDR3 region has 14 residues. The V segment lost 5 bases and the J segment 3 bases; nucleotides outside the gene matches: 5. In DNA, the CDR3 is TGCGCCAGCAGCGCACCGGGACAGGGCTACGAGCAGTACTTC. Amino acid sequence: CASSAPGQGYEQYF.

This clone was counted at least ten times. The chain links TRBV12-5 to TRBJ1-1; possibly TRBD1 for D (5 bases). CDR1 and CDR2 from the germline V gene are LGHNT and FRNRAP. The V end lost 6 bases, the J end lost 1 base, and 18 bases lay between the germline ends. This CDR3 is 16 amino acids long. The DNA of the CDR3 is TGTGCTAGTGGCCTCCTTGGGGGAGGACGGAACACTGAAGCTTTCTTT. Its translation: CASGLLGGGRNTEAFF.

This clone was observed a few times. The chain employs TRBV5-1 and TRBJ1-1; D is possibly TRBD1 (5 bases). The CDR3 covers 18 residues. The V end was cut by 0 bases, the J end by 2 bases, with 20 bases between. Germline V gene lookup returns CDR1 SGHRS and CDR2 YFSETQ. The CDR3: CASSLVPRAGFRNTEAFF. The CDR3 DNA reads TGCGCCAGCAGCTTGGTCCCCAGGGCGGGATTCAGAAACACTGAAGCTTTCTTT.

The CDR3 region has the DNA TGTGCCAGCTCACCGGGACAGGGTCTCTCCTACGAGCAGTACTTC. Translating gives CASSPGQGLSYEQYF. The V gene is TRBV18, the J gene TRBJ2-7; 9 positions match TRBD1. Trimming removed 3 bases from V and 0 bases from J; junction bases left unmatched: 3. CDR3 length: 15 residues. CDR1 and CDR2 (germline): KGHSH, LQKENI.

This chain connects TRBV19 to TRBJ2-5; 12 positions agree with TRBD2. V dropped 5 bases and J dropped 5; count of bases not matched to a gene: 9. There are 16 residues in the CDR3. CDR1 and CDR2 from the germline V gene are LNHDA and SQIVND (reference sequence). The CDR3 nucleotides read TGTGCCAGTAGTCCCTCGCTAGCGGGAGGGGCGGAGACCCAGTACTTC. This encodes CASSPSLAGGAETQYF.

The chain combines TRBV19 with TRBJ2-7; tentatively, D is TRBD1 (6 bases). Germline assignment: CDR1 LNHDA and CDR2 SQIVND (reference sequence). Trimming cost V 7 bases and J 6 bases, with 19 bases left between them. The CDR3 is 14 amino acids. Here the CDR3 DNA reads TGTGCCAGTACTACTCAGGGGACACCCAGCGAGCAGTACTTC. Protein: CASTTQGTPSEQYF.

The genes are TRBV9 and TRBJ1-3; no reliable D call. Between the trimmed V and J ends, which lost 3 bases and 0 bases, there was a span of 13 bases. CDR3 length: 16 amino acids. In germline, CDR1 is SGDLS, CDR2 YYNGEE. The CDR3 here is CASSANSYNSGNTIYF. Written as DNA, the CDR3 is TGTGCCAGCAGCGCCAACAGCTACAACTCTGGAAACACCATATATTTT.

This clone was seen at least ten times. This chain connects TRBV5-4 to TRBJ2-7; D is possibly TRBD1 (5 bases). Germline loops: CDR1 SGHNT, CDR2 YYREEE (reference sequence). The CDR3 is made up of 14 amino acids. With 4 bases removed from V and 2 bases from J, the gap between germline ends came to 13 bases. For the CDR3, the DNA is TGTGCCAGCAGCGGGCAGGGCGCTCCCTACGAGCAGTACTTC. This encodes CASSGQGAPYEQYF.

The chain is built from TRBV29-1 and TRBJ2-1, with TRBD1 identical over 9 bases. The J segment lost 2 bases and the V segment lost 7 bases, leaving 3 bases of the junction unmatched. The CDR3 runs 13 residues. Per the germline V gene, CDR1 is SQVTM and CDR2 is ANQGSEA. The CDR3: CSGGQGTYNEQFF. Here the CDR3 DNA reads TGCAGCGGTGGACAGGGGACCTACAATGAGCAGTTCTTC.